Described below is a single T cell receptor beta chain sequence and its context. The sample comes from a study of blood T cell repertoires in COVID-19. This table comes from immunoSEQ multiplex PCR, and its TCRdb copy is limited to in-frame clones, with some not included. The repertoire consists of around 42,000 clones, with 90% occurring once and the leading ten covering about 2.6%. The germline gives CDR1 KGHSY, CDR2 FQNENV. With 2 bases removed from V and 2 bases from J, the gap between germline ends came to 11 bases. This CDR3 spans 15 amino acids. Material for sequencing was peripheral blood. This chain connects TRBV16 to TRBJ2-3, with a tentative D call TRBD2 (6 bases). The sequence was obtained from a man between 45 and 60 years old with active COVID-19. The CDR3 nucleotides are TGTGCCAGCAGCCAAAATGGGAGGAACACAGATACGCAGTATTTT. The encoded protein is CASSQNGRNTDTQYF.